This TCR beta chain is drawn from a study of T cell responses to AZD1222 COVID-19 vaccine. The CDR3 is 15 residues long. CDR1 is SGHDN, CDR2 FVKESK, per germline. The germline V and J ends were trimmed by 5 bases and 6 bases, with 17 bases remaining between them. Comments on this clone: What it binds is unknown.

Study-level points and caveats: Elevations in Spike-specific TCR breadth and depth followed administration of two AZD1222 doses. Per reports, nearly half of all spike-specific TCRs target regions that are unmutated in variants. Clonal diversity was possibly underestimated; the donors were predominantly white British and more often female. The study sampled repertoires only after the peak T cell response.

Clones were read by immunoSEQ multiplex PCR, and TCRdb kept only the in-frame ones, dropping some. The sample shows over 100,000 clones, around nine tenths of them seen only once. This receptor was obtained from an adult who received the MenACWY meningococcal vaccine as a control. The chain couples TRBV14 to TRBJ2-4; D is perhaps TRBD2 (6 bases). Specimen: peripheral blood, collected 28 days after the second dose of the MenACWY control vaccine. The CDR3 DNA sequence: TGTGCCAGCAGCGGGGGGAGTTCTATTGGAAACATTCAGTACTTC. It specifies CASSGGSSIGNIQYF.